This note documents a single T cell receptor (beta chain) sequence. Germline lookup yields CDR1 MNHEY and CDR2 SVGAGI. Trimming stripped 6 bases from V and 9 bases from J, with 9 bases between. The CDR3 is 11 residues long. The sample is drawn from a study of TIL therapy for anti-PD-1-resistant metastatic lung cancer. Time point noted: pre-treatment sample, taken before nivolumab and TIL therapy. Sequencing used immunoSEQ v3. Assay used: immunoSEQ multiplex PCR; TCRdb lists only in-frame clones, some missing. The sample includes approximately 16,000 clones, approximately 85% of them seen just once. The starting material was blood, obtained at baseline. This TCR came from a person between 25 and 79 years old with non-small cell lung cancer. The chain links TRBV6-5 to TRBJ2-1; no clear D. CDR3 sequence (DNA): TGTGCCAGCAGCCGCCTCGGTGAGCAGTTCTTC. It yields the protein CASSRLGEQFF.